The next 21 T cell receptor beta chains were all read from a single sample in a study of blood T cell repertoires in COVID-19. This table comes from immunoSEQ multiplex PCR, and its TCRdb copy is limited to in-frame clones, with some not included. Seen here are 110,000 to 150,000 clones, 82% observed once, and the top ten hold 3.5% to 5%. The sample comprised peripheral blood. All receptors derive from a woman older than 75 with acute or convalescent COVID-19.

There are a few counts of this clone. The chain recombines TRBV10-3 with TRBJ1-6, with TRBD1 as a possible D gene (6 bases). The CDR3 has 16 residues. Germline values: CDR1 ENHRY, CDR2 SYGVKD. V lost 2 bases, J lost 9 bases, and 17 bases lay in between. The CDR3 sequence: CAISEAVWGPGSPLHF. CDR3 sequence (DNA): TGTGCCATCAGTGAGGCGGTGTGGGGGCCGGGTTCACCCCTCCACTTT.

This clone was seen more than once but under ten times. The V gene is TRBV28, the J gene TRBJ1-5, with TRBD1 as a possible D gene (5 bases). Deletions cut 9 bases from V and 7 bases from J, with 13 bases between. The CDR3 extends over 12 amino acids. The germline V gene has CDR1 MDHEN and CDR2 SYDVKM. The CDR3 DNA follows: TGTGCCAGTCTCAGGGTGAACCAGCCCCAGCATTTT. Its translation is CASLRVNQPQHF.

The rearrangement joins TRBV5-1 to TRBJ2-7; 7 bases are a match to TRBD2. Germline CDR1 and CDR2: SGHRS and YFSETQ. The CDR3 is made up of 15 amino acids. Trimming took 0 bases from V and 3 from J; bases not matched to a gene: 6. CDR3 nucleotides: TGCGCCAGCAGCTTGGTAGGGACTACCCTCTACGAGCAGTACTTC. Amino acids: CASSLVGTTLYEQYF.

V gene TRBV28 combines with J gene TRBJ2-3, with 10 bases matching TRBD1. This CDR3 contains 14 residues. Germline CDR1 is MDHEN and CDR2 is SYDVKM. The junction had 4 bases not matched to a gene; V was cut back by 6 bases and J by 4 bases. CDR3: CASRTGGAADTQYF. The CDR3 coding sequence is TGTGCCAGCAGGACAGGGGGCGCGGCAGATACGCAGTATTTT.

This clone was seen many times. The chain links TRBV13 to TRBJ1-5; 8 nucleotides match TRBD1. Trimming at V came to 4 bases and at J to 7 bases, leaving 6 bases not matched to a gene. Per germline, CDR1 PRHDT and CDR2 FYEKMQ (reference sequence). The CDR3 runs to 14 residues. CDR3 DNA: TGTGCCAGCAGCTCGGGACAGGTGCAACAGCCCCAGCATTTT. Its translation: CASSSGQVQQPQHF.

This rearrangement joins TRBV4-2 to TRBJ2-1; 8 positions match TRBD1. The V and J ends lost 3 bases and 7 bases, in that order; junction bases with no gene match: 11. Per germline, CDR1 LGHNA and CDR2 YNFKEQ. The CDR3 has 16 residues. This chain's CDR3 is CASSQDPGGILNEQFF. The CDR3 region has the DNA TGTGCCAGCAGCCAGGACCCAGGGGGCATACTTAATGAGCAGTTCTTC.

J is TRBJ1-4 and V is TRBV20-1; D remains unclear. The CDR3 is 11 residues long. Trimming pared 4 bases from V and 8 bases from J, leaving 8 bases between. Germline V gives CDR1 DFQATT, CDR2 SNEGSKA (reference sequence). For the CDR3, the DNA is TGCAGTGCTATACGAGAGGAAAAACTGTTTTTT. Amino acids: CSAIREEKLFF.

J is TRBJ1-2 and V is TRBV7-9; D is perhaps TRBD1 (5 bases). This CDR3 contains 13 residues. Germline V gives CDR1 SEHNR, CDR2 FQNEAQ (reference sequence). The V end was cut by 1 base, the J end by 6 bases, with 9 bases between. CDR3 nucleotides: TGTGCCAGCAGCTTAGTCAGGGAGGATGGCTACACCTTC. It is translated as CASSLVREDGYTF.

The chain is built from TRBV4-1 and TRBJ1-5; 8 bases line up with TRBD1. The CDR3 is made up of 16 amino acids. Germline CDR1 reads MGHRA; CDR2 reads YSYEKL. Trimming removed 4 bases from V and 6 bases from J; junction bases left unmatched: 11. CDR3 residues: CASSRTPGGVSQPQHF. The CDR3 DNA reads TGCGCCAGCAGCCGAACCCCAGGGGGCGTCTCTCAGCCCCAGCATTTT.

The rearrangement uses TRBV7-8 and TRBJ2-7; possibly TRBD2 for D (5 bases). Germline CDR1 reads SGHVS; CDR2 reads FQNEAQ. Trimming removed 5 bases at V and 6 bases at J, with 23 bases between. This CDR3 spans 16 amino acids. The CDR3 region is CASSAPLRLMKIEQYF. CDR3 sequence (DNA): TGTGCCAGCAGCGCGCCGCTCCGACTAATGAAGATCGAGCAGTACTTC.

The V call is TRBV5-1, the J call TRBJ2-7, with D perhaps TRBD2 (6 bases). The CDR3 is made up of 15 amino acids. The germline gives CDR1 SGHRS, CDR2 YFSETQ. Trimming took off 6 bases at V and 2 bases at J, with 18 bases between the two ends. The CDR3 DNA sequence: TGCGCCAGCACCGTAGGGACTTACCGAACCTACGAGCAGTACTTC. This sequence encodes CASTVGTYRTYEQYF.

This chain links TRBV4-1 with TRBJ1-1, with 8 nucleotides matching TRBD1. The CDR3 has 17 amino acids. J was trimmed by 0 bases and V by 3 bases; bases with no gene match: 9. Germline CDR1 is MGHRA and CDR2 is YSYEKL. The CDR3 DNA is TGCGCCAGCAGCCACCGCGGACAGGGCCTCCTGAACACTGAAGCTTTCTTT. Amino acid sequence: CASSHRGQGLLNTEAFF.

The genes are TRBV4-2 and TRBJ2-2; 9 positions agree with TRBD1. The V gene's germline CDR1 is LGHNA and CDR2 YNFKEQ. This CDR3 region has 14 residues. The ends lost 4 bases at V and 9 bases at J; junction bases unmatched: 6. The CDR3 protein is CASSPGTGIRELFF. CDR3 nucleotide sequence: TGTGCCAGCAGCCCGGGGACAGGGATCCGGGAGCTGTTTTTT.

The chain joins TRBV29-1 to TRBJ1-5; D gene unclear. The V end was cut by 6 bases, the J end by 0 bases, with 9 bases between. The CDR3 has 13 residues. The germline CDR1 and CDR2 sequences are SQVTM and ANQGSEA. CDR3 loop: CSVAGYSNQPQHF. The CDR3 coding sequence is TGCAGCGTAGCGGGGTATAGCAATCAGCCCCAGCATTTT.

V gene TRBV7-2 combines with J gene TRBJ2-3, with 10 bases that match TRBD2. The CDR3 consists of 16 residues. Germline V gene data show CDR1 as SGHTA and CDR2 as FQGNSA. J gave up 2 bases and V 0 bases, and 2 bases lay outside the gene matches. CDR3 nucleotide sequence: TGTGCCAGCAGCTTAGCAGCGGGGGGGATCACAGATACGCAGTATTTT. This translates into CASSLAAGGITDTQYF. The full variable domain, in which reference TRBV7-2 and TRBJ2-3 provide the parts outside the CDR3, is GAGVSQSPSNKVTEKGKDVELRCDPISGHTALYWYRQSLGQGLEFLIYFQGNSAPDKSGLPSDRFSAERTGGSVSTLTIQRTQQEDSAVYLCASSLAAGGITDTQYFGPGTRLTVL.

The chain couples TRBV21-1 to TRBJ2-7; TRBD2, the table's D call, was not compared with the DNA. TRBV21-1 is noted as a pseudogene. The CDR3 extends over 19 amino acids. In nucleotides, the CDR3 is TGTGCCAGCAGCAGAGCCCCCCCGGGGCTAGCGGGAGGATCCTACGAGCAGTACTTC. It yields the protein CASSRAPPGLAGGSYEQYF.

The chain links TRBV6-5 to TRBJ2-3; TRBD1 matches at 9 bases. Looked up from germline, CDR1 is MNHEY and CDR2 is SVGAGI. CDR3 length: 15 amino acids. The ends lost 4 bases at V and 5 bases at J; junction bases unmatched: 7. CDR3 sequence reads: CASSSPGQGKDTQYF. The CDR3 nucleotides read TGTGCCAGCAGTTCGCCGGGACAGGGAAAAGATACGCAGTATTTT.

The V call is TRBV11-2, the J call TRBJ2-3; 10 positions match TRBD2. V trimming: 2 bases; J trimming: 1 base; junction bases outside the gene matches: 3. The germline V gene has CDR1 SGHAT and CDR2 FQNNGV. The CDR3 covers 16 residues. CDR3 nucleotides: TGTGCCAGCAGCTTAAAAGCGGGGGGGCGCACAGATACGCAGTATTTT. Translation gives CASSLKAGGRTDTQYF.

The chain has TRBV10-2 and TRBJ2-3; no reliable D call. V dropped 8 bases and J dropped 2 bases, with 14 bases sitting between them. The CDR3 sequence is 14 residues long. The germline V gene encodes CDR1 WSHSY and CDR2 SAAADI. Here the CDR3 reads CASWPFDITDTQYF. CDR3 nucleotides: TGCGCCAGCTGGCCTTTTGATATCACAGATACGCAGTATTTT.

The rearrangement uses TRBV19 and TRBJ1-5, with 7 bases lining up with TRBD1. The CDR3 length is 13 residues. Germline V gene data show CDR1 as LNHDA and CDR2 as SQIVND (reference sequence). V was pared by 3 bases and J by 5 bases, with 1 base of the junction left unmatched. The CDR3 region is CASSITGDQPQHF. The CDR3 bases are TGTGCCAGTAGTATCACAGGGGATCAGCCCCAGCATTTT.

CDR3 bases: TGTGCCAGCAGGGAGGGAGAGCTGTATGGAACTGAAGCTTTCTTT. Its protein product is CASREGELYGTEAFF. V gene TRBV28 combines with J gene TRBJ1-1; D is ambiguous. CDR1 MDHEN and CDR2 SYDVKM come from the germline V gene. This CDR3 contains 15 residues. The V gene lost 6 bases and the J gene lost 5 bases, with 19 bases spanning the gap.